Listed below are T cell receptor beta chains from one sample, sequenced in a study of spatial heterogeneity in lung cancer. TCRdb reprocessed the 5' RACE reads via MiXCR and lists one record per CDR3 protein. In the table there are roughly 24,000 distinct CDR3 sequences, almost 10% of which are singletons. The sample here was PBMCs, taken at follow-up. These receptors originate from a male donor with early-stage non-small cell lung cancer. Both conserved end residues are part of each CDR3. The D gene is left open where the match is weak. Size is stated for part of the rows, as once, few or many counts, or as a class when the clone is expanded.

TRBJ2-2,TRBV3-1,.,few,CASRGSRNTGELFF,TGTGCCAGCAGAGGTTCGCGGAACACCGGGGAGCTGTTTTTT
TRBJ2-5,TRBV2,.,few,CASSEDGDIAQYF,TGTGCCAGCAGTGAGGATGGGGACATCGCCCAGTACTTC
TRBJ2-1,TRBV6-5,.,many,CASRLLTASGQFF,TGTGCCAGCAGGCTACTCACAGCTTCGGGGCAGTTCTTC
TRBJ1-5,TRBV10-2,.,few,CASSEPGGGQPQHF,TGCGCCAGCAGTGAACCAGGCGGCGGGCAGCCCCAGCATTTT
TRBJ2-4,TRBV28,TRBD1,few,CASSLSSRGTDIQYF,TGTGCCAGCAGTTTATCCTCCAGGGGGACGGACATTCAGTACTTC
TRBJ2-5,TRBV4-3,TRBD2,many,CASSQGASGGLETQYF,TGCGCCAGCAGCCAAGGGGCTAGCGGGGGGTTAGAGACCCAGTACTTC
TRBJ1-5,TRBV5-6,.,.,CVSSLLGQQIGAQHF,TGTGTCAGCAGCCTACTAGGACAGCAGATCGGGGCCCAGCATTTT
TRBJ2-5,TRBV6-1,.,.,CDSSEDPVRVQETQYF,TGTGACAGCAGTGAAGACCCCGTGCGGGTACAAGAGACCCAGTACTTC
TRBJ2-7,TRBV2,TRBD1,few,CASSGGQGYEQYF,TGTGCCAGCAGTGGCGGACAGGGCTACGAGCAGTACTTC
TRBJ1-2,TRBV7-9,.,many,CASSLSGYYGYTF,TGTGCCAGCAGCTTATCCGGGTACTATGGCTACACCTTC
TRBJ2-3,TRBV28,.,.,CASATGARDTQYF,TGTGCCAGCGCGACGGGGGCCCGAGATACGCAGTATTTT
TRBJ2-3,TRBV6-6,TRBD1,few,CASSYSTGASTDTQYF,TGTGCCAGCAGTTACTCGACAGGGGCCTCCACAGATACGCAGTATTTT
TRBJ2-7,TRBV6-5,.,.,CASSYGPNQLYEQYF,TGTGCCAGCAGTTACGGACCAAACCAGCTCTACGAGCAGTACTTC
TRBJ1-1,TRBV6-2/TRBV6-3,TRBD1,many,CASSLQGIEAFF,TGTGCCAGCAGCTTACAGGGGATTGAAGCTTTCTTT
TRBJ1-6,TRBV27,.,many,CASSFGGGSPLHF,TGTGCCAGCAGTTTTGGGGGAGGGTCACCCCTCCACTTT
TRBJ2-5,TRBV20-1,TRBD1,few,CSATDREEETQYF,TGCAGTGCTACCGACAGGGAAGAGGAGACCCAGTACTTC
TRBJ2-1,TRBV10-3,.,few,CAITQGGNEQFF,TGTGCCATCACTCAGGGAGGCAATGAGCAGTTCTTC
TRBJ1-5,TRBV20-1,.,few,CSATREDNQPQHF,TGCAGTGCTACCCGGGAAGATAATCAGCCCCAGCATTTT
TRBJ1-1,TRBV7-2,TRBD1,few,CASSPDRGQAFF,TGTGCCAGCAGCCCGGACAGGGGGCAGGCTTTCTTT
TRBJ1-4,TRBV28,.,many,CAAAEVPNEKLFF,TGTGCCGCCGCTGAGGTTCCTAATGAAAAACTGTTTTTT
TRBJ1-2,TRBV5-4,.,medium-sized,CASSLRQSYGYTF,TGTGCCAGCAGCTTGCGGCAGAGCTATGGCTACACCTTC
TRBJ2-7,TRBV28,TRBD1,many,CASSPDRGAYEQYF,TGTGCCAGCAGTCCCGACAGGGGCGCCTACGAGCAGTACTTC
TRBJ2-3,TRBV2,.,.,CASRLTRADTQYF,TGTGCCAGCAGATTAACTAGAGCAGATACGCAGTATTTT
TRBJ2-2,TRBV29-1,.,.,CSVAGSLNTGELFF,TGCAGCGTTGCGGGCAGCCTTAACACCGGGGAGCTGTTTTTT
TRBJ2-3,TRBV11-3,.,medium-sized,CASSLGQGDTDTQYF,TGTGCCAGCAGCTTAGGGCAGGGTGATACAGATACGCAGTATTTT
TRBJ2-6,TRBV9,.,.,CASSVASILGSGANVLTF,TGTGCCAGCAGCGTCGCCTCCATCCTTGGCTCTGGGGCCAACGTCCTGACTTTC
TRBJ2-7,TRBV5-1,TRBD1,few,CASTSGTGGLSEEQYF,TGCGCCAGCACCTCCGGGACAGGGGGCTTATCAGAAGAGCAGTACTTC
TRBJ2-7,TRBV6-2/TRBV6-3,.,few,CASTSDRLFYEQYF,TGTGCCAGCACCTCCGACAGGCTCTTTTACGAGCAGTACTTC
TRBJ2-7,TRBV6-2/TRBV6-3,.,large,CASSYGWDSQQVSYEQYF,TGTGCCAGCAGTTACGGTTGGGACTCCCAGCAAGTCTCCTACGAGCAGTACTTC
TRBJ2-7,TRBV6-5,.,many,CASRDSLYEQYF,TGTGCCAGCAGAGACAGCCTCTACGAGCAGTACTTC
TRBJ1-2,TRBV3-1,.,many,CASSPGFYGYTF,TGTGCCAGCAGCCCAGGGTTCTATGGCTACACCTTC
TRBJ2-3,TRBV11-2,.,.,CASSLVGRGTDTQYF,TGTGCCAGCAGCTTAGTTGGGCGGGGCACAGATACGCAGTATTTT
TRBJ1-2,TRBV6-6,TRBD1,.,CATGLQGTEGYTF,TGTGCCACCGGCTTACAGGGGACAGAGGGCTACACCTTC
TRBJ2-7,TRBV28,.,.,CATRGDRYEQYF,TGTGCCACCAGGGGGGACCGCTACGAGCAGTACTTC
TRBJ1-1,TRBV29-1,.,few,CSAGRNVNTEAFF,TGCAGCGCTGGCAGAAACGTAAACACTGAAGCTTTCTTT
TRBJ1-2,TRBV6-2/TRBV6-3,.,many,CASSFSGQRGNGYTF,TGTGCCAGCAGTTTCAGCGGACAGCGTGGGAATGGCTACACCTTC
TRBJ1-1,TRBV29-1,.,few,CSLRVGTEAFF,TGCAGCTTGAGGGTTGGCACTGAAGCTTTCTTT
TRBJ1-3,TRBV4-3,.,many,CASSQARLINTIYF,TGCGCCAGCAGCCAAGCACGACTTATAAACACCATATATTTT
TRBJ1-6,TRBV19,.,.,CASKRQAENNSPLHF,TGTGCCAGTAAACGCCAAGCGGAAAATAATTCACCCCTCCACTTT
TRBJ1-6,TRBV20-1,.,.,CSARPPGRKNSPLHF,TGCAGTGCTAGACCACCGGGACGTAAGAATTCACCCCTCCACTTT
TRBJ1-4,TRBV20-1,.,few,CSAIGRPNEKLFF,TGCAGTGCTATTGGACGACCTAATGAAAAACTGTTTTTT
TRBJ2-2,TRBV30,.,many,CAWSKLPNTGELFF,TGTGCCTGGAGCAAACTACCGAACACCGGGGAGCTGTTTTTT